This TCR beta chain was recorded in a study of OX40 agonist ivuxolimab in advanced cancers. TCRdb's copy holds only in-frame clones and misses some; the assay was immunoSEQ multiplex PCR. The top ten hold about 0.82% of the sample, which has 90,000 to 100,000 clones, around 85% seen once. This CDR3 has 16 amino acids. J lost 2 bases, V lost 6 bases, and 10 bases had no gene match. Germline V CDR1 and CDR2: MDHEN, SYDVKM. Whole-study results and caveats: On average, CD8+ T cells showed a greater number of expanded clones than CD4+.

About this clone itself: What it recognizes is unknown.

The origin of this receptor is an adult with an advanced solid tumor such as melanoma, head and neck, liver or kidney cancer. V and J are TRBV28 and TRBJ2-7; 10 nucleotides align to TRBD1. Sequencing used CD4+ or CD8+ T cells sorted from blood, obtained in a trial of the OX40 agonist ivuxolimab. The CDR3 reads CASSQPGDRGAYEQYF. Here the CDR3 DNA reads TGTGCCAGCAGCCAACCGGGGGACAGGGGCGCCTACGAGCAGTACTTC.